Reported below is one T cell receptor (beta chain). Its antigen is still unknown. A read error may produce the germline difference seen at one junction end. This specimen comes from a study of T cells in Graves' hyperthyroidism and ophthalmopathy. Study as a whole: Staff took peripheral blood when the initial diagnosis was made, before any treatment began. Study findings and constraints: Ophthalmopathy was distinguished from stable hyperthyroidism by 13 V-J signatures.

The study excluded patients with uncontrolled infection, other autoimmune disease, pregnancy or lactation. Fresh peripheral blood, around 11 ml of it, supplied the PBMCs. The TCR beta CDR3 regions underwent amplification using RNA transcripts as the source. First-round RT-PCR of the TCR CDR3 relied on the HTBI primer set. TCRdb reanalysed the multiplex PCR reads using MiXCR and keeps one entry per CDR3 protein. In the table there are around 300,000 distinct CDR3 sequences, 20% to 25% of which are singletons. This clonotype was obtained from a man younger than 45 with Graves' ophthalmopathy. Sequenced material: blood.

CDR3 amino acids: CASSQVLGQPQHF. CDR3 nucleotide sequence: TGTGCTAGCAGCCAGGTTCTGGGGCAGCCCCAGCATTTT. The V call is TRBV7-7, the J call TRBJ1-5, with D unclear. CDR3 size: 13 residues. The germline gives CDR1 SSHAT, CDR2 FNYEAQ (reference sequence).